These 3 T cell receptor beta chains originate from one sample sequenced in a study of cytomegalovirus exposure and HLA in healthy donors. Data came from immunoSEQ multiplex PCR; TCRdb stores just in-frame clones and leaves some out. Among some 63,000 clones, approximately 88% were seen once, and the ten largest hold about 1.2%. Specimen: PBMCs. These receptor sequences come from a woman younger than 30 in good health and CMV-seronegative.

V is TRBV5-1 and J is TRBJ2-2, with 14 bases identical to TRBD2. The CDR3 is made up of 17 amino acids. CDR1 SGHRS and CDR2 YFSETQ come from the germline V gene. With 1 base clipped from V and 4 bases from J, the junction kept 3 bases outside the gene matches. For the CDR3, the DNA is TGCGCCAGCAGCTTGAGAGGACTAGCGGGAGGCACCGGGGAGCTGTTTTTT. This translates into CASSLRGLAGGTGELFF. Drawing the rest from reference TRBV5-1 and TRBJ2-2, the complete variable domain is KAGVTQTPRYLIKTRGQQVTLSCSPISGHRSVSWYQQTPGQGLQFLFEYFSETQRNKGNFPGRFSGRQFSNSRSEMNVSTLELGDSALYLCASSLRGLAGGTGELFFGEGSRLTVL.

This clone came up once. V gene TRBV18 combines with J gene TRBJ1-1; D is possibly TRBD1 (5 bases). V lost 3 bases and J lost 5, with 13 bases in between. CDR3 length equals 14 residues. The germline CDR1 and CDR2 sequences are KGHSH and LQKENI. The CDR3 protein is CASSPEGMGTEAFF. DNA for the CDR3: TGTGCCAGCTCACCGGAGGGGATGGGAACTGAAGCTTTCTTT.

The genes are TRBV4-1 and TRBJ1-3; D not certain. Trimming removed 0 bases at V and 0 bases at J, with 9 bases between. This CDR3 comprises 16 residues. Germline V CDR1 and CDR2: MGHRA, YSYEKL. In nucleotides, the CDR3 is TGCGCCAGCAGCCAAGATTTAAGTAGCTCTGGAAACACCATATATTTT. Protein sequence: CASSQDLSSSGNTIYF.